The 30 T cell receptor beta chains reported below all come from one sample, sequenced in a study of immune evolution from preneoplasia to lung adenocarcinoma. Some clones are missing from TCRdb's copy, which holds only in-frame ones; the method was immunoSEQ multiplex PCR. The data show roughly 4,000 clones, with roughly 84% seen just once and 3% to 4% held by the top ten. The sequenced material came from FFPE minimally invasive lung adenocarcinoma tissue. The source of these receptors is a person aged 55 to 69 with lung adenocarcinoma.

V and J are TRBV29-1 and TRBJ2-7, with 7 bases identical to TRBD2. Looked up from germline, CDR1 is SQVTM and CDR2 is ANQGSEA. V shed 5 bases, J shed 1 base, and the junction held 8 bases outside the gene matches. This CDR3 comprises 14 residues. CDR3 residues: CSVRGAGESYEQYF. CDR3 DNA sequence: TGCAGCGTTAGAGGGGCGGGAGAGTCCTACGAGCAGTACTTC.

The V call is TRBV28, the J call TRBJ1-3; a possible D gene is TRBD1 (6 bases). This CDR3 contains 15 residues. CDR1 and CDR2 from the germline V gene are MDHEN and SYDVKM. V was trimmed by 7 bases and J by 2 bases, leaving 15 bases between them. CDR3 nucleotide sequence: TGTGCCAGCAATTCCCTACAGGGCCCTGGAAACACCATATATTTT. It codes for CASNSLQGPGNTIYF.

This clone was counted a few times. This chain uses TRBV18 with TRBJ2-1; TRBD2 matches 11 bases. The CDR3 contains 16 residues. Trimming took 3 bases from V and 4 from J; bases not matched to a gene: 5. The germline V gene has CDR1 KGHSH and CDR2 LQKENI. The CDR3 spells CASSPKLAGAYNEQFF. In DNA, the CDR3 is TGTGCCAGCTCACCGAAACTAGCGGGAGCTTACAATGAGCAGTTCTTC.

In this sample, this clone turned up a few times. The rearrangement links TRBV14 to TRBJ1-1, with 9 bases that match TRBD1. V lost 5 bases and J lost 5; bases outside the gene matches: 9. This CDR3 has 15 residues. The germline V gene has CDR1 SGHDN and CDR2 FVKESK. CDR3 nucleotide sequence: TGTGCCAGCAGCACTAAACAGGGGGCGATGACTGAAGCTTTCTTT. Its protein is CASSTKQGAMTEAFF.

The V call is TRBV7-8, the J call TRBJ2-5; 9 nucleotides agree with TRBD2. The CDR3 loop spans 17 amino acids. J was trimmed by 1 base and V by 1 base; bases with no gene match: 7. Germline CDR1 SGHVS, CDR2 FQNEAQ. The CDR3 here is CASSLVSASGTQETQYF. CDR3 sequence (DNA): TGTGCCAGCAGCTTAGTTTCGGCTAGCGGGACCCAAGAGACCCAGTACTTC.

The sample holds one count of this clone. One end of the junction fails to match germline, which may point to a read error. The chain carries TRBV7-8 and TRBJ1-2, with D uncertain. In germline, CDR1 is SGHVS, CDR2 FQNEAQ. There are 12 residues in the CDR3. CDR3 nucleotides: TGTGCCAGCAGCTTAGAGTTTGGTGGTCCCGTCTTC. The encoded protein is CASSLEFGGPVF.

The count of this clone is one. V usage is TRBV27 and J usage is TRBJ1-1; possibly TRBD1 for D (6 bases). The CDR3 extends over 14 amino acids. The germline V gene encodes CDR1 MNHEY and CDR2 SMNVEV (reference sequence). V lost 8 bases, J lost 2 bases, and 15 bases lay in between. CDR3 in DNA: TGTGCCAGCTCCAAGACAGGATTCAACACTGAAGCTTTCTTT. Translating gives CASSKTGFNTEAFF.

This clone has just one count. The chain uses TRBV10-1 and TRBJ2-3; D not resolved. Trimming took 1 base from V and 2 from J, leaving 7 bases between them. From germline, CDR1 is WNHNN and CDR2 SYGVQD (reference sequence). This CDR3 has 14 residues. CDR3 loop: CASSELRTTDTQYF. CDR3 in DNA: TGCGCCAGCAGTGAGTTGAGAACCACAGATACGCAGTATTTT.

The genes are TRBV28 and TRBJ2-7; D is uncertain. CDR1 is MDHEN and CDR2 is SYDVKM in the germline V gene. V dropped 2 bases and J dropped 1 base, with 6 bases sitting between them. The CDR3 spans 13 residues. The CDR3 DNA reads TGTGCCAGCAGTTTAGACCAGTCCTACGAGCAGTACTTC. Translating it yields CASSLDQSYEQYF. Drawing the rest from reference TRBV28 and TRBJ2-7, the complete variable domain is DVKVTQSSRYLVKRTGEKVFLECVQDMDHENMFWYRQDPGLGLRLIYFSYDVKMKEKGDIPEGYSVSREKKERFSLILESASTNQTSMYLCASSLDQSYEQYFGPGTRLTVT.

This sequence joins TRBV19 and TRBJ2-7; 7 nucleotides agree with TRBD1. Germline CDR1 and CDR2: LNHDA and SQIVND (reference sequence). V was clipped by 4 bases and J by 2 bases; unmatched bases: 8. This CDR3 comprises 15 residues. The CDR3: CASSNSLTGTYEQYF. The CDR3 bases are TGTGCCAGTAGTAATTCCCTGACAGGGACCTACGAGCAGTACTTC.

This sequence joins TRBV7-9 and TRBJ2-2; TRBD1 matches at 11 bases. CDR1 is SEHNR, CDR2 FQNEAQ, per germline (reference sequence). This CDR3 comprises 16 residues. Germline trimming cut 3 bases from V and 4 bases from J; bases unmatched to any gene: 4. The CDR3 is CASSFRDRGITGELFF. In DNA form, the CDR3 reads TGTGCCAGCAGCTTCCGGGACAGGGGGATCACCGGGGAGCTGTTTTTT. The variable domain in full, with the rest retrieved from reference TRBV7-9 and TRBJ2-2, is DTGVSQNPRHKITKRGQNVTFRCDPISEHNRLYWYRQTLGQGPEFLTYFQNEAQLEKSRLLSDRFSAERPKGSFSTLEIQRTEQGDSAMYLCASSFRDRGITGELFFGEGSRLTVL.

This clone was detected only a few times. The rearrangement links TRBV15 to TRBJ2-2, with D perhaps being TRBD1 or TRBD2 (5 bases each). CDR3 length equals 14 residues. Germline V gives CDR1 LNHNV, CDR2 YYDKDF (reference sequence). Trimming pared 5 bases from V and 1 base from J, leaving 8 bases between. The CDR3 DNA is TGTGCCACCAGCTGGGACGGGAACACCGGGGAGCTGTTTTTT. Its translation is CATSWDGNTGELFF.

This chain uses TRBV5-4 with TRBJ2-6; 9 bases line up with TRBD1. V gave up 8 bases and J gave up 2 bases; unmatched junction bases: 11. In germline, CDR1 is SGHNT, CDR2 YYREEE (reference sequence). The CDR3 covers 17 residues. CDR3 nucleotide sequence: TGTGCCAGTGTCCCGGGGACAGGGAGGGCTGGGGCCAACGTCCTGACTTTC. Protein: CASVPGTGRAGANVLTF.

This chain joins TRBV30 and TRBJ2-7; 13 bases are shared with TRBD2. In germline, CDR1 is GTSNPN, CDR2 SVGIG (reference sequence). There are 15 residues in the CDR3. The V and J ends lost 5 bases and 3 bases, in that order; junction bases with no gene match: 7. CDR3 sequence: CAWGRTSGGSYEQYF. The CDR3 DNA follows: TGTGCCTGGGGCCGGACTAGCGGGGGAAGCTACGAGCAGTACTTC.

V is TRBV6-1 and J is TRBJ1-2, with D hard to call. Trimming stripped 5 bases from V and 3 bases from J, with 13 bases between. CDR3 size: 14 residues. Germline CDR1 and CDR2: MNHNS and SASEGT. This chain's CDR3 is CASSIQARDYGYTF. The CDR3 DNA is TGTGCCAGCAGTATCCAGGCGAGGGACTATGGCTACACCTTC.

The chain links TRBV7-3 to TRBJ2-1, with D possibly being TRBD2 (5 bases). The V end lost 4 bases, the J end lost 5 bases, and 9 bases lay between the germline ends. CDR3 length: 13 amino acids. Germline V gene data show CDR1 as SGHTA and CDR2 as FQGTGA. CDR3 loop: CASSSGVDNEQFF. CDR3 sequence (DNA): TGTGCCAGCAGCTCCGGGGTGGACAATGAGCAGTTCTTC.

V usage is TRBV30 and J usage is TRBJ2-7; D could derive from TRBD1 or TRBD2 (5 bases each). The germline V and J ends were trimmed by 7 bases and 3 bases, with 16 bases remaining between them. The CDR3 totals 13 residues. Germline-derived CDR1 and CDR2 are GTSNPN and SVGIG (reference sequence). CDR3 amino acids: CALRQGAGYEQYF. In DNA form, the CDR3 reads TGTGCCTTGCGTCAGGGCGCGGGCTACGAGCAGTACTTC. Full variable domain (rest looked up from reference TRBV30 and TRBJ2-7): SQTIHQWPATLVQPVGSPLSLECTVEGTSNPNLYWYRQAAGRGLQLLFYSVGIGQISSEVPQNLSASRPQDRQFILSSKKLLLSDSGFYLCALRQGAGYEQYFGPGTRLTVT.

The CDR3 protein is CASSYGGRQDTQYF. CDR3 bases: TGTGCCAGCAGTTACGGCGGGAGGCAAGATACGCAGTATTTT. This chain joins TRBV6-6 and TRBJ2-3, with 8 bases aligning to TRBD2. Germline loops: CDR1 MNHNY, CDR2 SVGAGI (reference sequence). Trimming removed 2 bases from V and 5 bases from J; junction bases left unmatched: 3. The length of the CDR3 is 14 residues.

The chain couples TRBV14 to TRBJ2-1; no clear D gene. CDR1 and CDR2 (germline): SGHDN, FVKESK. This CDR3 has 14 residues. V was trimmed by 2 bases and J by 10 bases, leaving 15 bases between them. CDR3 in amino acids: CASSQTVLAREQFF. CDR3 nucleotide sequence: TGTGCCAGCAGCCAAACGGTATTAGCCCGCGAGCAGTTCTTC.

V and J are TRBV18 and TRBJ2-7, with D uncertain. Trimming stripped 3 bases from V and 4 bases from J, with 7 bases between. The CDR3 contains 12 residues. The germline gives CDR1 KGHSH, CDR2 LQKENI. The CDR3 DNA is TGTGCCAGCTCACCCGGAAGTTACGAGCAGTACTTC. Translated: CASSPGSYEQYF.

The CDR3, as DNA: TGCGCCAGCGGGACTGGGACAGCCTACGAGCAGTACTTC. Translating gives CASGTGTAYEQYF. This sequence joins TRBV5-1 and TRBJ2-7; D might be TRBD1 (7 bases). Germline loops: CDR1 SGHRS, CDR2 YFSETQ. This CDR3 is built from 13 residues. Trimming cost V 7 bases and J 2 bases, with 13 bases left between them.

The chain links TRBV9 to TRBJ2-7, with 14 positions matching TRBD2. Germline assignment: CDR1 SGDLS and CDR2 YYNGEE. J gave up 5 bases and V 4 bases, and 8 bases lay outside the gene matches. This CDR3 contains 16 residues. The CDR3 region is CASSPRLAGGPHEQYF. The CDR3, as DNA: TGTGCCAGCAGCCCTAGACTAGCGGGAGGGCCCCACGAGCAGTACTTC.

The chain joins TRBV2 to TRBJ2-1; the match to TRBD2 covers 8 bases. In germline, CDR1 is SNHLY, CDR2 FYNNEI. The CDR3 consists of 16 residues. V was clipped by 6 bases and J by 0 bases; unmatched bases: 7. The CDR3 spells CASRSSGGSSYNEQFF. The DNA for the CDR3 is TGTGCCAGCAGATCCTCGGGGGGGAGCTCCTACAATGAGCAGTTCTTC. Looking up the rest from reference TRBV2 and TRBJ2-1 gives the full variable domain: EPEVTQTPSHQVTQMGQEVILRCVPISNHLYFYWYRQILGQKVEFLVSFYNNEISEKSEIFDDQFSVERPDGSNFTLKIRSTKLEDSAMYFCASRSSGGSSYNEQFFGPGTRLTVL.

CDR3 protein: CASSFDGISNQPQHF. The CDR3 region has the DNA TGTGCCAGCAGTTTTGACGGCATTAGCAATCAGCCCCAGCATTTT. The rearrangement joins TRBV28 to TRBJ1-5; D remains unclear. Germline V gene lookup returns CDR1 MDHEN and CDR2 SYDVKM. The CDR3 consists of 15 residues. V was pared by 3 bases and J by 0 bases, with 9 bases between.

The chain joins TRBV28 to TRBJ1-5, with 9 bases lining up with TRBD1. Germline CDR1 is MDHEN and CDR2 is SYDVKM. This CDR3 comprises 21 residues. The junction had 20 bases not matched to a gene; V was cut back by 5 bases and J by 0 bases. In DNA, the CDR3 is TGTGCCAGCAGTCTCATGTTATCCGGGACAGGGTTGGGACATAGCAATCAGCCCCAGCATTTT. Residues: CASSLMLSGTGLGHSNQPQHF.

This chain uses TRBV28 with TRBJ2-7; the D gene is possibly TRBD2 (5 bases). The germline V and J ends were trimmed by 6 bases and 0 bases, with 15 bases remaining between them. The germline V gene encodes CDR1 MDHEN and CDR2 SYDVKM. CDR3 length: 15 amino acids. CDR3 region: CASSMEEGSSYEQYF. The DNA for the CDR3 is TGTGCCAGCAGCATGGAAGAGGGAAGCTCCTACGAGCAGTACTTC.

This chain links TRBV5-1 with TRBJ2-1; a weak D match, TRBD1 (6 bases). Trimming shortened V by 5 bases and J by 1 base, and 10 bases separated the two germline ends. Germline V CDR1 and CDR2: SGHRS, YFSETQ. This CDR3 has 14 residues. CDR3: CASSGTQSYNEQFF. CDR3 nucleotide sequence: TGCGCCAGCAGTGGGACACAATCCTACAATGAGCAGTTCTTC.

This sequence joins TRBV28 and TRBJ2-7, with D unclear. This CDR3 spans 11 amino acids. Trimming left V 8 bases short and J 7 bases short, with 12 bases between. Germline CDR1 reads MDHEN; CDR2 reads SYDVKM. The CDR3 spells CASGDSFEQYF. The CDR3 coding sequence is TGTGCCAGCGGCGACTCCTTTGAGCAGTACTTC.

The CDR3 is CASSDAGIYGYTF. The CDR3 DNA follows: TGTGCCAGCAGTGACGCCGGGATCTATGGCTACACCTTC. The rearrangement uses TRBV6-1 and TRBJ1-2; no reliable D call. Trimming removed 3 bases at V and 4 bases at J, with 9 bases between. The germline V gene encodes CDR1 MNHNS and CDR2 SASEGT. CDR3 size: 13 residues.

The V and J genes are TRBV28 and TRBJ1-4; D may be TRBD1 (5 bases). Trimming pared 9 bases from V and 4 bases from J, leaving 18 bases between. CDR1 is MDHEN, CDR2 SYDVKM, per germline. This CDR3 contains 15 residues. The CDR3 region is CASSPGGRSNEKLFF. The CDR3 nucleotides are TGTGCCAGTAGCCCCGGGGGACGTAGTAATGAAAAACTGTTTTTT.